This T cell receptor (beta chain) appears in the sequencing data of a study of cytomegalovirus exposure and HLA in healthy donors. V dropped 0 bases and J dropped 6 bases, with 7 bases sitting between them. CDR3 length equals 13 residues. Germline V gene sequence: CDR1 SGHRS, CDR2 YFSETQ. Researchers ran the PCR with 60 Vbeta and 13 Jbeta primers. In the source study's methods: Later, an analysis found tens of millions of unique TCR beta chains, and roughly 10 million of these were shared. Generated by immunoSEQ multiplex PCR, the TCRdb table keeps only in-frame clones and is missing some. V and J calls plus clone size are reproduced from that table; the DNA served to infer D and trimming. The top ten hold more than 3.5% of the sample, which has 130,000 to 150,000 clones, roughly 70% seen once. There are a few counts of this clone.

Specimen: PBMCs. The chain joins TRBV5-1 to TRBJ1-3; possibly TRBD1 for D (5 bases). This receptor was obtained from a man between 18 and 35 years old in good health and CMV-seropositive. The CDR3 sequence: CASSLGDLNTIYF. DNA for the CDR3: TGCGCCAGCAGCTTGGGGGACTTAAACACCATATATTTT.